The entry that follows covers one T cell receptor beta chain sequence. Authors' processing steps: Researchers report that nucleated cell counts were estimated from reference gene primer amplification. The assay was immunoSEQ multiplex PCR, and TCRdb's table has in-frame clones only and misses some. V and J calls and clone size are copied from that table; D and trimming were computed from the DNA. The data contain 250,000 to 300,000 clones, about 87% of them seen just once; the ten biggest clones take up roughly 10%. This entry belongs to a study of blood T cell repertoires in COVID-19. Study-wide context: T cells, B-cell-depleted T cells, or PBMCs provided the cDNA or gDNA that served as material.

Patients in Seattle were enrolled during active infection, then followed longitudinally. This TCR came from a woman in her 70s with COVID-19, enrolled during active disease. Sequenced sample: peripheral blood.

The CDR3, as DNA: TGCACCAGCAGCCAAGTCGGGGAGGGGGAGGACGTGGAGTTGAACACTGAAGCTTTCTTT. This codes for CTSSQVGEGEDVELNTEAFF. The J gene is TRBJ1-1, the V gene TRBV1. TRBV1 is a known pseudogene. The CDR3 is 20 amino acids.